This TCR beta chain was captured in a study of cytomegalovirus exposure and HLA in healthy donors (dated by TCRdb to 2016 to 2017). Broadly, across the study: An earlier analysis of 587 of the donors reported approximately 260 Gb of sequence data and 95 million to 120 million unique TCR beta sequences obtained from roughly 180 million T cells. To study patterns of TCR occurrence, a later analysis re-analyzed previously published TCR beta repertoires from hundreds of donors and added high-resolution HLA genotyping. Typing coverage differed by locus: A, B, C, DRB1 and DQB1 were typed in about 620-640 donors, DQA1 in approximately 520, DPA1 in 600 to 610, and DPB1 in approximately 450. A later genetic analysis used genome-wide SNP genotypes for about 65% of the roughly 700 donors, treating that subset as a discovery cohort. Along with the roughly 700-subject first cohort, a separate validation cohort of over a hundred different subjects was used. To predict cytomegalovirus infection status, the study combined high-throughput TCR immunosequencing, statistical association of individual TCRs with disease status, and machine learning. Rather than drawing on any new phenotypic data, the later analysis identified candidate immune exposures from TCR beta sequences and the way those sequences occurred across donors. An early release that covered about 600 HLA-typed donors contained around 300 gigabases of sequencing data and 70 million to 100 million unique TCR sequences. The aim of the study was to test whether cataloging public T cell receptors could identify signatures of past pathogen exposure. To decide whether each TCR beta V gene segment behaved as functional or pseudogenic, an earlier analysis of some 600 of the donors relied on high-throughput TCR beta sequencing. Because of strong linkage in the cohort, four or five DR-DQ haplotypes were treated as single units for association and clustering. Of the approximately 400 genotyped donors, 80% to 90% were placed in the genetic ancestry cluster associated with self-reported Caucasian donors. The T cell repertoires of around 730 subjects were profiled by immunosequencing and related to cytomegalovirus serostatus. Every repertoire in the discovery cohort had been generated on one and the same sequencing platform. Among approximately 370 genotyped donors of the cohort, an average of about 220,000 unique TCR beta nucleotide sequences was sequenced per donor, of which 15% to 20% were non-productive. Donor age, sex, ethnicity and CMV serostatus were collected together with the repertoire data. HLA typing included class I and class II loci at four-digit resolution. Beyond this particular receptor, the publication reports: Strong co-occurrence of HLA alleles, especially DR and DQ, made assigning TCR associations to individual alleles difficult. A later analysis associated 15,000 to 20,000 TCR beta sequences with specific HLA alleles at a false discovery rate of 0.05. In an earlier analysis of about 540 of the donors, most TCR beta V segments were observed in productive rearrangements about 90% or about 30% of the time, broadly matching IMGT annotations. Presence/absence analyses assumed roughly uniform sequencing depth across donors, an assumption that may not hold. A cluster of highly shared sequence variants was judged likely to represent a technical artifact of the sequencing pipeline. This cohort had only TCR beta chains sequenced, and the lack of alpha or paired-chain data limited which features could be detected. Because counts were too low, about 15 rarely observed V segments, including chromosome 9 orphons, were left out of the earlier analysis of 587 of the donors. According to a later genetic analysis, donors in an Asian-associated ancestry cluster had fewer N-insertions in productive TCRs than the approximately 650-donor mean. Cytomegalovirus status was reported to be diagnosed by the classifier with high specificity and sensitivity in both the original and validation cohorts. A later analysis found that TCR association rates varied across HLA loci, with DRB1 alleles showing the most associated TCRs and HLA-C alleles the fewest. A later analysis found that most CMV-associated TCR beta chains appeared HLA-restricted, with HLA associations seemingly driven largely by CMV exposure. In vitro tests confirmed that a few of the cytomegalovirus-associated TCR beta chains recognize cytomegalovirus antigens. The only immune exposure information available for the cohort was CMV serostatus. In a later analysis, several top co-occurrence clusters were reported to appear linked to parvovirus B19, influenza, CMV and Epstein-Barr virus. Because HLA typing was missing for some donors at each locus, association tests included only the typed subset. In a later genetic analysis, a missense DCLRE1C variant was associated with V-gene and J-gene trimming of TCR beta chains, and the association was replicated in an independent cohort. A total of some 180 TCR beta chains were listed by the study as associated with cytomegalovirus. In a later analysis, HLA-associated TCR beta chains were found to be more clonally expanded and to have lower generation probabilities than equally common non-associated chains. Across donors, most TCR sequences were observed very rarely, whereas some public TCRs were present in many individuals. A further reported finding was that TCR beta sequences accurately predicted the HLA-A and HLA-B alleles for most subjects in the first cohort. Linkage disequilibrium might explain the correlated functional status among segregating V segments, but an unknown experimental factor could not be excluded. According to the authors, the approach could potentially be generalized to other disease states and immunological phenotypes.

This clone is a singleton in its sample. Its antigen has not been determined. No base qualities exist here, and no much larger clone lies one base off it. The cohort was made up of about 610 healthy bone marrow donors. At the time of sampling, every cohort member was nominally healthy, though immune exposures that went unrecorded were likely present. The donor was CMV seronegative and was included in the group of several hundred seronegative cohort members. Every donor gave a peripheral blood sample, and the peripheral blood mononuclear cells from that sample were used for TCR beta sequencing. The Qiagen DNeasy Blood Extraction Kit was used to extract genomic DNA from the blood cell samples. The protocol used for the library was the immunoSEQ multiplex PCR assay. A mixture of 60 forward primers for TCR Vbeta segments and 13 reverse primers for TCR Jbeta segments was used in the multiplex PCR. The CDR3 region of rearranged TCR beta genes was amplified from genomic DNA by a multiplex PCR assay. The amplified TCR beta libraries were sequenced on the Illumina HiSeq System as 87-base-pair reads. Processing in the source paper ran as follows. A later analysis counted approximately 76 million unique TCR beta chains across the 650 to 700 repertoires, and 10 million to 11 million of these chains were shared by at least two donors. Raw reads were error-corrected and collapsed into unique sequences with a nearest-neighbor algorithm that merged closely related sequences to remove PCR and sequencing errors. V, D and J gene segments were assigned by aligning CDR3 sequences to IMGT reference sequences. For a sequence to be retained, a match of at least six nucleotides was required to both a V gene segment and a J gene segment. Rearrangements were called productive when the CDR3 lacked stop codons and stayed in frame with V and J; all others were non-productive. CDR3 was defined by IMGT convention, running from the second conserved V-encoded cysteine to the conserved J-encoded phenylalanine. Sequences without an unambiguous match to a single V gene segment were excluded from the earlier analysis of approximately 560 of the donors. In an earlier analysis of 450 to 750 of the donors, a V segment was called functional when productive rearrangements were above 56.7%, and segregating when the standard deviation between donors exceeded 5%. To diagnose cytomegalovirus status from the catalog of TCR beta chain sequences, a statistical classification framework was built. V and J gene assignment, in a later analysis, came from comparing TCR nucleotide sequences with IMGT/GENE-DB human TR gene sequences. A later analysis assigned CDR3 sequences and most-parsimonious VDJ recombination scenarios with the TCRdist pipeline. In a later analysis, each TCR beta chain was defined by its CDR3 amino acid sequence together with its V-gene family, and reads lacking a unique V-gene family were excluded. In a later analysis, several hundred highly shared, low-generation-probability nucleotide sequences were removed to address suspected cross-contamination and a sequencing artifact. In a later analysis, a clonal expansion index for each public chain was calculated from normalized within-repertoire ranks of inferred template counts. A later analysis computed generation probabilities with a VDJ recombination model fitted to out-of-frame rearrangements, and checked the results against IGoR. In a later analysis, TCR-TCR, TCR-HLA and TCR-CMV co-occurrence was scored with hypergeometric tests, and a repertoire-size bias correction was applied to TCR pairs. In a later analysis, false discovery rates were estimated by permuting HLA or CMV assignments 20 times. A later analysis grouped co-occurring TCRs with DBSCAN, adding TCRdist sequence similarity when clustering within HLA-allele-positive subsets. Co-occurrence clustering excluded repertoires with fewer than 30,000 or more than 120,000 public chains, plus five with anomalous nucleotide sharing. Entries here come from immuneACCESS through TCRdb and include only in-frame sequences with V and J called. Some clones fail to appear in such tables; in the studies checked, an unresolved V gene covers under half of the shortfall, and the cause of the remainder is unknown. The DNA was the basis for D and trimming; V, J and clone size are from that table. Here the sample has roughly 150,000 clones; around 82% occur a single time. The top ten constitute around 0.97% of the sample.

This receptor was taken from a man younger than 45 in good health and CMV-seronegative. Sequencing was carried out using PBMCs.

The CDR3 reads CASSPRQGTYNEQFF. The DNA sequence is as follows: TGCGCCAGCAGCCCCAGACAGGGTACCTACAATGAGCAGTTCTTC. Recombination linked TRBV4-1 to TRBJ2-1, with TRBD1 identical over 7 junction bases. The germline V gene specifies MGHRA as CDR1 and YSYEKL as CDR2. Clipping removes 4 bases from V and 2 bases from J, with 5 as the unmatched junction base count. The CDR3 runs 15 amino acids, cysteine and phenylalanine included. Only CDR3 DNA is held: 45 bases, read in frame from base 1.